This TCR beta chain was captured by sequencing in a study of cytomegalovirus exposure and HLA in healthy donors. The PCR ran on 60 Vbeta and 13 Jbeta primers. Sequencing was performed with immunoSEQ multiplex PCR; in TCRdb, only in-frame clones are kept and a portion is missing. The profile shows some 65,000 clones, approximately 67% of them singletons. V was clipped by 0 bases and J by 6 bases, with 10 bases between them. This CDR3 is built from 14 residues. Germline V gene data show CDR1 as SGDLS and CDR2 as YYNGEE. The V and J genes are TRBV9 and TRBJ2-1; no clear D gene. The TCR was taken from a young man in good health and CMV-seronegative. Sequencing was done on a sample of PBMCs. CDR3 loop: CASSVGGSGNEQFF. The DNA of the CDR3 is TGTGCCAGCAGCGTAGGAGGATCTGGCAATGAGCAGTTCTTC.